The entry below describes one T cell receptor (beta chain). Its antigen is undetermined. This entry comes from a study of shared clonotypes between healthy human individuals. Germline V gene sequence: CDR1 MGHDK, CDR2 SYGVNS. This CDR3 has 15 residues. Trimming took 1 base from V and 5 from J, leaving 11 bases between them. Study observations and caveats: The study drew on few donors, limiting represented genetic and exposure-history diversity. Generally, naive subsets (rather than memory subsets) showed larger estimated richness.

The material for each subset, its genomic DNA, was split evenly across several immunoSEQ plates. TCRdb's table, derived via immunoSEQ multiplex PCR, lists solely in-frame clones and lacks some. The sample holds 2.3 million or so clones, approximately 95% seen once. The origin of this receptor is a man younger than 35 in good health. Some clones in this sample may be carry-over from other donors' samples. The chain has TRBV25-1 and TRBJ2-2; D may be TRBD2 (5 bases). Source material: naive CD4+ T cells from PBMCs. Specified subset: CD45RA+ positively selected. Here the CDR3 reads CASSELGRDTGELFF. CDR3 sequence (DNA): TGTGCCAGCAGTGAATTAGGTCGGGATACCGGGGAGCTGTTTTTT.